This passage covers 23 T cell receptor beta chains from one sample sequenced in a study of blood T cell repertoires in COVID-19. Method: immunoSEQ multiplex PCR; TCRdb's copy keeps in-frame clones and lacks some. The sample shows roughly 500,000 clones, more than 75% of them seen only once. The sample taken for sequencing was PBMCs or T cells enriched from blood (not recorded which). These TCRs come from a woman aged 40 to 49 who had recovered from COVID-19.

The chain is built from TRBV7-6 and TRBJ1-1, with unresolved D. Trimming took 1 base from V and 4 from J, leaving 13 bases between them. This CDR3 spans 15 amino acids. From germline, CDR1 is SGHVS and CDR2 FNYEAQ. The CDR3 nucleotides read TGTGCCAGCAGCTTAGATGGCGGGCTGAGCACTGAAGCTTTCTTT. Amino acids: CASSLDGGLSTEAFF. Using reference TRBV7-6 and TRBJ1-1 for the parts outside the CDR3, the full variable domain is GAGVSQSPRYKVTKRGQDVALRCDPISGHVSLYWYRQALGQGPEFLTYFNYEAQQDKSGLPNDRFSAERPEGSISTLTIQRTEQRDSAMYRCASSLDGGLSTEAFFGQGTRLTVV.

V usage is TRBV11-2 and J usage is TRBJ2-3; 8 bases line up with TRBD2. V dropped 4 bases and J dropped 4; count of bases not matched to a gene: 13. Germline CDR1 and CDR2: SGHAT and FQNNGV. The CDR3 is 17 residues long. CDR3: CASSSLRRGRRADTQYF. In DNA, the CDR3 is TGTGCCAGCAGCTCCTTACGACGCGGGAGGCGCGCAGATACGCAGTATTTT.

This chain joins TRBV27 and TRBJ2-1; TRBD1 aligns across 8 bases. With V trimmed by 1 base and J by 5 bases, 10 bases remained unmatched. The CDR3 loop spans 17 amino acids. CDR1 and CDR2 from the germline V gene are MNHEY and SMNVEV (reference sequence). The DNA of the CDR3 is TGTGCCAGCAGTTTATTTGGGGGTGGGACAGGTAACAATGAGCAGTTCTTC. Its translation is CASSLFGGGTGNNEQFF.

The chain couples TRBV27 to TRBJ2-3; 10 bases map to TRBD2. The CDR3 has 15 amino acids. V was pared by 4 bases and J by 10 bases, with 11 bases of the junction left unmatched. Germline V gene data show CDR1 as MNHEY and CDR2 as SMNVEV (reference sequence). CDR3 in DNA: TGTGCCAGCAGTTCAGCGGGGGGGTTTAGTAGGGCGCAGTATTTT. Translated: CASSSAGGFSRAQYF.

The genes are TRBV20-1 and TRBJ2-1; 7 bases are shared with TRBD1. This CDR3 contains 15 residues. After removal of 3 bases from V and 4 bases from J, the junction contained 9 bases not matched to a gene. The germline CDR1 and CDR2 sequences are DFQATT and SNEGSKA (reference sequence). DNA of the CDR3: TGCAGTGCTAGTAGCAGAGGGGACAGATACAATGAGCAGTTCTTC. Amino acid sequence: CSASSRGDRYNEQFF.

The chain links TRBV29-1 to TRBJ1-5, with 9 bases fitting TRBD1. Germline assignment: CDR1 SQVTM and CDR2 ANQGSEA. The CDR3 loop spans 13 amino acids. The V and J ends lost 7 bases and 4 bases, in that order; junction bases with no gene match: 5. DNA for the CDR3: TGCAGCGGAGGGACAGGGCCTAATCAGCCCCAGCATTTT. Translating gives CSGGTGPNQPQHF.

This clone was observed a single time. The J gene is TRBJ1-6, the V gene TRBV27; D possibly corresponds to TRBD1 (5 bases). The germline V and J ends were trimmed by 6 bases and 10 bases, with 25 bases remaining between them. The CDR3 runs to 17 residues. CDR1 is MNHEY and CDR2 is SMNVEV in the germline V gene (reference sequence). The CDR3 bases are TGTGCCAGCAGCATTAGGGGTGCAGGGTCTTCCGGGTCACCCCTCCACTTT. It translates to CASSIRGAGSSGSPLHF.

V usage is TRBV10-1 and J usage is TRBJ2-3, with a possible D match to TRBD1 (5 bases). Germline loops: CDR1 WNHNN, CDR2 SYGVQD (reference sequence). The V end lost 3 bases, the J end lost 2 bases, and 18 bases lay between the germline ends. The CDR3 totals 17 residues. CDR3 sequence (DNA): TGCGCCAGCAGTGAAGAACAGGAACAGCCTTTCACAGATACGCAGTATTTT. It specifies CASSEEQEQPFTDTQYF.

The J gene is TRBJ2-7, the V gene TRBV4-2; 9 bases fit TRBD2. This CDR3 has 18 amino acids. Germline V gene sequence: CDR1 LGHNA, CDR2 YNFKEQ. Unmatched junction bases numbered 15, after V lost 2 bases and J lost 4 bases. The CDR3 here is CASSQLSIGREGSYEQYF. CDR3 DNA: TGTGCCAGCAGCCAACTGTCAATAGGGCGGGAGGGCTCATACGAGCAGTACTTC.

The V and J genes are TRBV3-1 (or the pseudogene TRBV3-2) and TRBJ1-1; D unresolved. This CDR3 has 15 residues. Between the trimmed V and J ends, which lost 4 bases and 1 base, there was a span of 13 bases. Germline-derived CDR1 and CDR2 are LGHDT and YNNKEL (reference sequence). CDR3 DNA sequence: TGTGCCAGCAGCCCGAGGTACGGAAAGAACACTGAAGCTTTCTTT. Amino acid sequence: CASSPRYGKNTEAFF.

The rearrangement uses TRBV4-3 and TRBJ1-2, with D uncertain. The CDR3 loop spans 15 amino acids. CDR1 is LGHNA, CDR2 YSLEER, per germline. V lost 2 bases, J lost 0 bases, and 10 bases lay in between. This CDR3 is CASSQRLAANYGYTF. The CDR3 nucleotides read TGCGCCAGCAGCCAAAGGCTAGCTGCTAACTATGGCTACACCTTC.

J is TRBJ2-1 and V is TRBV18; D not resolved. The ends were cut back, 3 bases at V and 4 bases at J, with 16 bases in the middle. The V gene's germline CDR1 is KGHSH and CDR2 LQKENI. The CDR3 extends over 16 amino acids. The CDR3 region has the DNA TGTGCCAGCTCACCCCTTAGTCAGGTTTTATACAATGAGCAGTTCTTC. Its translation: CASSPLSQVLYNEQFF.

The rearrangement joins TRBV7-8 to TRBJ1-2, with no clear D. The germline V gene encodes CDR1 SGHVS and CDR2 FQNEAQ. CDR3 size: 12 residues. The V gene lost 5 bases and the J gene lost 4 bases, with 8 bases spanning the gap. The chain's CDR3 is CASSHRSYGYTF. The CDR3 DNA follows: TGTGCCAGCAGCCACCGGTCCTATGGCTACACCTTC.

There are a few counts of this clone. This CDR3 is CASSQAPWRNTEAFF. The CDR3 nucleotides read TGCGCCAGCAGCCAAGCGCCCTGGAGGAACACTGAAGCTTTCTTT. The gene calls are TRBV4-1 and TRBJ1-1, with D hard to call. The CDR3 spans 15 residues. CDR1 and CDR2 (germline): MGHRA, YSYEKL. Trimming removed 1 base from V and 1 base from J, with 10 bases in between.

V gene TRBV9 combines with J gene TRBJ2-1; 9 bases are a match to TRBD1. Trimming at V came to 4 bases and at J to 3 bases, leaving 5 bases not matched to a gene. The CDR3 runs 15 residues. From germline, CDR1 is SGDLS and CDR2 YYNGEE. The CDR3, as DNA: TGTGCCAGCAGCTCTAGACAGGGGGGCTACAATGAGCAGTTCTTC. Encoded protein: CASSSRQGGYNEQFF. The variable domain in full, completed from reference TRBV9 and TRBJ2-1, reads DSGVTQTPKHLITATGQRVTLRCSPRSGDLSVYWYQQSLDQGLQFLIQYYNGEERAKGNILERFSAQQFPDLHSELNLSSLELGDSALYFCASSSRQGGYNEQFFGPGTRLTVL.

The CDR3 spells CASGGSYQETQYF. CDR3 coding DNA: TGTGCCAGTGGGGGCTCGTACCAAGAGACCCAGTACTTC. V and J are TRBV19 and TRBJ2-5; possible D gene TRBD1, 6 bases. The CDR3 spans 13 residues. V was clipped by 8 bases and J by 0 bases, with 10 bases between them. Germline values: CDR1 LNHDA, CDR2 SQIVND (reference sequence).

The chain employs TRBV14 and TRBJ2-1; D gene uncertain. Trimming removed 1 base at V and 4 bases at J, with 11 bases between. CDR3 length: 15 residues. Germline CDR1 reads SGHDN; CDR2 reads FVKESK. CDR3 loop: CASSQGPITYNEQFF. The CDR3 DNA sequence: TGTGCCAGCAGCCAAGGCCCGATTACATACAATGAGCAGTTCTTC.

This clone was detected once. The chain employs TRBV6-6 and TRBJ2-7; D is uncertain. This CDR3 contains 16 residues. V shed 5 bases and J shed 0 bases, with 17 bases lying between them. In germline, CDR1 is MNHNY, CDR2 SVGAGI (reference sequence). The CDR3 region is CASSRASKQSSYEQYF. As DNA, the CDR3 is TGTGCCAGCAGTCGAGCCTCAAAACAGAGCTCCTACGAGCAGTACTTC.

V and J are TRBV24-1 and TRBJ1-1, with D possibly TRBD1 on 6 matching bases. Per the germline V gene, CDR1 is KGHDR and CDR2 is SFDVKD. The ends were cut back, 5 bases at V and 5 bases at J, with 11 bases in the middle. The CDR3 runs 13 residues. The CDR3 loop reads CATSGQAETEAFF. CDR3 nucleotide sequence: TGTGCCACCAGTGGACAGGCAGAAACTGAAGCTTTCTTT.

The chain carries TRBV7-9 and TRBJ2-7, with TRBD2 matching 11 bases. Trimming removed 5 bases from V and 4 bases from J; junction bases left unmatched: 13. The CDR3 is made up of 17 amino acids. Germline CDR1 reads SEHNR; CDR2 reads FQNEAQ (reference sequence). The CDR3 loop is CASSDPSGTSGLYEQYF. CDR3 sequence (DNA): TGTGCCAGCAGCGACCCGTCCGGGACTAGCGGACTTTACGAGCAGTACTTC.

V usage is TRBV7-9 and J usage is TRBJ2-5, with D maybe TRBD1 (6 bases). This CDR3 region has 14 residues. Between the trimmed V and J ends, which lost 5 bases and 0 bases, there was a span of 10 bases. Germline-derived CDR1 and CDR2 are SEHNR and FQNEAQ (reference sequence). The CDR3 loop reads CASSPGQYQETQYF. CDR3 nucleotides: TGTGCCAGCAGCCCCGGACAGTACCAAGAGACCCAGTACTTC.

The V gene is TRBV7-2, the J gene TRBJ2-3; TRBD2 might be the D (5 bases). Germline V gene lookup returns CDR1 SGHTA and CDR2 FQGNSA. The V and J ends lost 4 bases and 3 bases respectively, with 17 bases between them. The CDR3 loop spans 16 amino acids. CDR3 amino acids: CASSSRSGGDTDTQYF. The CDR3 region has the DNA TGTGCCAGCAGCTCTAGGAGCGGCGGAGATACAGATACGCAGTATTTT.

The gene calls are TRBV6-5 and TRBJ1-2, with D possibly being TRBD1 (6 bases). Germline assignment: CDR1 MNHEY and CDR2 SVGAGI. Trimming stripped 2 bases from V and 6 bases from J, with 13 bases between. This CDR3 has 14 amino acids. The CDR3 DNA sequence: TGTGCCAGCAGTTACAGCCCGTCAGGGGATGGCTACACCTTC. It translates to CASSYSPSGDGYTF.